This is a list of T cell receptor beta chains from one sample in a study of graft-versus-host responses after intestinal transplantation. Their antigens are not known. The assay was immunoSEQ multiplex PCR, and TCRdb's table has in-frame clones only and misses some. The sample lists 86,000 or so clones; around nine tenths were seen once. The material sequenced was unstimulated CD8+ T cells sorted from spleen or lymph node cells, taken before intestinal transplant. These receptors all stem from a human donor who received an intestinal transplant. Each CDR3 is given with its conserved first and last residue. The order of the fields is V gene, clone size, J gene, D gene, CDR3 DNA, CDR3 protein. A D gene is named only where the DNA matches it firmly. Clone size is shown for a subset of rows, as once, few, many or a class of expanded clone.

>TRBV13|NA|TRBJ2-2|TRBD1
TGTGCCAGCAGCTTGGGACAGGGTATTATGGCCGGGGAGCTGTTTTTT
CASSLGQGIMAGELFF
>TRBV7-3|NA|TRBJ2-1|TRBD1
TGTGCCAGCAGCTTAGCCGGCGGGACAGGGGGCATCGGGAATGAGCAGTTCTTC
CASSLAGGTGGIGNEQFF
>TRBV9|NA|TRBJ1-2|NA
TGTGCCAGCAGCGTTCCGGGGCGGGGTGGTGGCTACACCTTC
CASSVPGRGGGYTF
>TRBV7-6|NA|TRBJ2-1|NA
TGTGCCAGCAGCTTACTCGGTTCCTACAATGAGCAGTTCTTC
CASSLLGSYNEQFF
>TRBV9|NA|TRBJ2-7|TRBD2
TGTGCCAGCAGCGCTAGCGGAATCTCCTACGAGCAGTACTTC
CASSASGISYEQYF
>TRBV29-1|NA|TRBJ1-2|TRBD1
TGCAGCGTAACCTCCGGGACAGGGGACTATGGCTACACCTTC
CSVTSGTGDYGYTF
>TRBV7-7|NA|TRBJ1-5|NA
TGTGCCAGCAGCCTTCGCGGACGGGGGTCCCAGCCCCAGCATTTT
CASSLRGRGSQPQHF
>TRBV4-1|NA|TRBJ2-6|NA
TGCGCCAGCAGCCCACTGGGGGCCGGGGCCAACGTCCTGACTTTC
CASSPLGAGANVLTF
>TRBV11-2|NA|TRBJ2-7|NA
TGTGCCAGCAGCTTAGATGAAAGGCGAATGGGCTACGAGCAGTACTTC
CASSLDERRMGYEQYF
>TRBV7-6|NA|TRBJ2-1|NA
TGTGCCAGCAGCTTAGAGGCGGCCGGCTACAATGAGCAGTTCTTC
CASSLEAAGYNEQFF
>TRBV27|NA|TRBJ2-7|NA
TGTGCCAGCGGCTTCTACGAGCAGTACTTC
CASGFYEQYF
>TRBV9|NA|TRBJ2-7|TRBD1
TGTGCCAGCAGCGGACAGGGGTCCTCCTACGAGCAGTACTTC
CASSGQGSSYEQYF
>TRBV27|NA|TRBJ2-7|NA
TGTGCCAGCAGTTTATACCCTCAGGGCGGCGAGCAGTACTTC
CASSLYPQGGEQYF
>TRBV29-1|NA|TRBJ2-1|TRBD2
TGCAGCGCCGATATAGCGGGTATGGTCGACAATGAGCAGTTCTTC
CSADIAGMVDNEQFF
>TRBV2|NA|TRBJ1-5|NA
TGTGCCAGCAAAGGGGCGGGGTATAGCAATCAGCCCCAGCATTTT
CASKGAGYSNQPQHF
>TRBV5-6|NA|TRBJ2-1|TRBD2
TGTGCCAGCAGCCCCCTGGGGGGGTTCAATGAGCAGTTCTTC
CASSPLGGFNEQFF
>TRBV7-3|NA|TRBJ2-1|NA
TGTGCCAGCAGCTTGGACCAGAGCTCCTACAATGAGCAGTTCTTC
CASSLDQSSYNEQFF
>TRBV7-9|NA|TRBJ2-3|TRBD2
TGTGCCAGCAGCTCTTTACTAGCGGGATTGACAGATACGCAGTATTTT
CASSSLLAGLTDTQYF
>TRBV6-1|NA|TRBJ1-2|TRBD1
TGTGCCAGCAGTGAAGTCGCAGGGGGCTATGGCTACACCTTC
CASSEVAGGYGYTF
>TRBV7-5|NA|TRBJ1-1|NA
TGTGTCAGAAGCTTAAGCAGGGTCCCCACTGAAGCTTTCTTT
CVRSLSRVPTEAFF
>TRBV5-6|NA|TRBJ1-4|NA
TGTGCCAGCAGCTTTTGGAGAGCTAATAATGAAAAACTGTTTTTT
CASSFWRANNEKLFF
>TRBV20-1|NA|TRBJ2-1|NA
TGCACACCCTGGGGCGGCAATGAGCAGTTCTTC
CTPWGGNEQFF
>TRBV7-9|NA|TRBJ2-5|NA
TGTGCCAGCAGACCAACCTGGAGGGTGAGAGGAGAGACCCAGTACTTC
CASRPTWRVRGETQYF
>TRBV10-1|NA|TRBJ2-2|NA
TGCGCCAGCAGTGAGTGGGAGCCGTGGTTTAACACCGGGGAGCTGTTTTTT
CASSEWEPWFNTGELFF
>TRBV5-4|once|TRBJ1-2|NA
TGTGCCAGCAGCACCTCCCTGGAGGTGACCTTC
CASSTSLEVTF
>TRBV6-5|NA|TRBJ1-3|NA
TGTGCCAGCAGTTACGGCGGGGCTGGAAACACCATATATTTT
CASSYGGAGNTIYF
>TRBV6-4|NA|TRBJ2-7|NA
TGTGCCAGCAGTGGATTAGGTTCTCAGTCCTACGAGCAGTACTTC
CASSGLGSQSYEQYF